The clone carrying this T cell receptor beta chain turned up a few times. The antigen is unknown. V shed 4 bases, J shed 9 bases, and the junction held 3 bases outside the gene matches. This CDR3 contains 11 residues. Germline V gene data show CDR1 as MNHEY and CDR2 as SVGAGI. This record belongs to a study of cytomegalovirus exposure and HLA in healthy donors. Overall study findings and caveats: In vitro data verified a few CMV-associated chains as specific for CMV antigens. First-cohort TCR clusters tended to co-occur in the 120 or so validation repertoires, a later analysis found.

Sequencing used immunoSEQ multiplex PCR; TCRdb keeps in-frame clones, though not all of them. The sample includes tens of thousands of clones, approximately 92% seen only once; the top ten take about 1%. This receptor was identified in a man aged 18 to 30 in good health and CMV-seronegative. The chain employs TRBV6-5 and TRBJ2-7; 7 bases are shared with TRBD2. Sequencing was done on a sample of PBMCs. This chain's CDR3 is CASSSSGGQYF. CDR3 nucleotides: TGTGCCAGCAGTTCCTCGGGGGGGCAGTACTTC.